A selection of T cell receptor beta chains follows, all from one sample in a study of blood T cells in healthy people across ages. Each CDR3 protein gets one entry after TCRdb re-called the 5' RACE reads with MiXCR. The sample has 450,000 to 600,000 distinct CDR3 sequences; about a quarter are singletons. The same data also contributed to another study, on T cells of mothers and their children.

The sequenced sample consisted of blood. The receptor source for this set is a boy younger than 10 in good health. Both conserved end residues are part of each CDR3. D genes are given only for firm matches. Some rows have no size entry. The others give once, few or many, or a class for an expanded clone.

clone_size | j_call | d_call | v_call | cdr3_nt | cdr3_aa
- | TRBJ1-2 | TRBD1 | TRBV7-9 | TGTGCCAGCAGCTCCACAGGGGTTCGAGTCTATGGCTACACCTTC | CASSSTGVRVYGYTF
- | TRBJ1-5 | TRBD1 | TRBV7-2 | TGTGCCAGCAGCTCCCACACTCAGGGGGCTCGTGGACAGCCCCAGCATTTT | CASSSHTQGARGQPQHF
- | TRBJ2-1 | - | TRBV30 | TGTGCCTGGAGTCCCATGAATGAGCAGTTCTTC | CAWSPMNEQFF
- | TRBJ2-5 | TRBD2 | TRBV9 | TGTGCCAGCAGCGTAGGGGCTAGCGGGGGGGCGGAGACCCAGTACTTC | CASSVGASGGAETQYF
- | TRBJ2-1 | - | TRBV12-3/TRBV12-4 | TGTGCCAGCAGTTTTCCAGGGTCGGACAATGAGCAGTTCTTC | CASSFPGSDNEQFF
- | TRBJ1-1 | - | TRBV6-4 | TGTGCCAGCAGTGACTCACCGGGGACTGAAGCTTTCTTT | CASSDSPGTEAFF
- | TRBJ2-5 | - | TRBV20-1 | TGCAGTGTGCCTCTAGACGGGGGCCAGGAGACCCAGTACTTC | CSVPLDGGQETQYF
- | TRBJ2-3 | TRBD2 | TRBV7-2 | TGTGCCAGCAGCTGGGCGGGAGGGCCACCTTCCACAGATACGCAGTATTTT | CASSWAGGPPSTDTQYF
- | TRBJ2-1 | TRBD2 | TRBV12-3/TRBV12-4 | TGTGCCAGCAGTTTATCAGCGGGGGGGCCCTTCTTC | CASSLSAGGPFF
- | TRBJ2-1 | - | TRBV20-1 | TGCAGTGCTAGAGACTGGAGTGGGGAGAGTGGGAATGAGCAGTTCTTC | CSARDWSGESGNEQFF
- | TRBJ2-7 | TRBD2 | TRBV9 | TGTGCCAGCAGCGTGGGGGGGAGTTCCTACGAGCAGTACTTC | CASSVGGSSYEQYF
few | TRBJ2-7 | - | TRBV9 | TGTGCCAGCAGCGTAGCAGGTCTGAACGAGCAGTACTTC | CASSVAGLNEQYF
- | TRBJ2-5 | - | TRBV12-5 | TGTGCTAGTGGCCCCAGACTAGAAGGAGAGACCCAGTACTTC | CASGPRLEGETQYF
few | TRBJ2-3 | - | TRBV20-1 | TGCAGTGCCCTAGGACGGGATAGAGGCCCCACAGATACGCAGTATTTT | CSALGRDRGPTDTQYF
few | TRBJ2-4 | TRBD1 | TRBV20-1 | TGCAGTGCTCCACCAGGGGGTGACATTCAGTACTTC | CSAPPGGDIQYF
- | TRBJ2-1 | TRBD2 | TRBV7-9 | TGTGCCAGCAGCCCCCCTGCGGGAGGGTCCTGCAATGAGCAGTTCTTC | CASSPPAGGSCNEQFF
- | TRBJ2-5 | - | TRBV7-9 | TGTGCCAGCAGCGGAGCCAGTCCAGAGACCCAGTACTTC | CASSGASPETQYF
- | TRBJ2-3 | - | TRBV11-2 | TGTGCCAGCAGCCGAACAGGGTTTCACCCCACAGATACGCAGTATTTT | CASSRTGFHPTDTQYF
- | TRBJ2-5 | TRBD2 | TRBV20-1 | TGCAGTGCTCCGCGAGCGGGGGGCGAGACCCAGTACTTC | CSAPRAGGETQYF
- | TRBJ2-1 | TRBD2 | TRBV7-2 | TGTGCCAGCAGATCCCTAGCGGGCCGAAATGAGCAGTTCTTC | CASRSLAGRNEQFF
- | TRBJ1-4 | TRBD1 | TRBV30 | TGTGCCTGGAGTGGAGCAGGGGGGCTCCGGGAAAAACTGTTTTTT | CAWSGAGGLREKLFF
- | TRBJ1-2 | - | TRBV28 | TGTGCCAGCAGTCCGTCTCCGGGACTAACCGGGGAGGGCACCTTC | CASSPSPGLTGEGTF
- | TRBJ2-7 | TRBD1 | TRBV5-1 | TGCGCCAGCAGCGCCCTGACAGGGGGACTCTACGAGCAGTACTTC | CASSALTGGLYEQYF
- | TRBJ1-1 | TRBD1 | TRBV10-3 | TGTGCCATCAAGGTTTGGCAGGGGGCAGGCACTGAAGCTTTCTTT | CAIKVWQGAGTEAFF
few | TRBJ2-3 | TRBD2 | TRBV5-1 | TGCGCCAGCAGCCCTAGCGGGAGGACCACAGATACGCAGTATTTT | CASSPSGRTTDTQYF
- | TRBJ1-2 | TRBD1 | TRBV3-1 | TGTGCCAGCAGCCATACCGGGACAGGTGTATATGGCTACACCTTC | CASSHTGTGVYGYTF
- | TRBJ1-2 | TRBD1 | TRBV5-1 | TGCGCCAGCAGCATGGGACAGGGGGCAGTCAATGGCTACACCTTC | CASSMGQGAVNGYTF
few | TRBJ2-5 | - | TRBV7-2 | TGTGCCAGCAGCTTAGTAACAGGGACGGGGGAGACCCAGTACTTC | CASSLVTGTGETQYF
- | TRBJ2-2 | TRBD2 | TRBV27 | TGTGCCAGCAGTTTCGGGCTAGCGGGAGTCACCGGGGAGCTGTTTTTT | CASSFGLAGVTGELFF
few | TRBJ2-1 | - | TRBV2 | TGTGCCAGCAGTCCTAGGAGGAATGAGCAGTTCTTC | CASSPRRNEQFF
- | TRBJ1-5 | - | TRBV12-3/TRBV12-4 | TGTGCCAGCAGCCCGAGGAGTATTAATCAGCCCCAGCATTTT | CASSPRSINQPQHF
- | TRBJ2-5 | - | TRBV4-1 | TGCGCCGGCAGCCCTAAAGTCGCGTACCAAGAGACCCAGTACTTC | CAGSPKVAYQETQYF
- | TRBJ2-7 | - | TRBV28 | TGTGCCAGCAGGGTGGGCACCAACTACGAGCAGTACTTC | CASRVGTNYEQYF
once | TRBJ2-6 | - | TRBV30 | TGTGCCTGGAGTTTTCCGGGACGGAAGGCTTTC | CAWSFPGRKAF